These 21 T cell receptor beta chains came from one sample sequenced in a study of blood T cell repertoires in COVID-19. Sequenced by immunoSEQ multiplex PCR; TCRdb stores in-frame clones only, minus some. Of about 210,000 clones in the sample, around 82% are singletons; the top ten hold approximately 12%. Sequencing was carried out using peripheral blood. These receptors came from a woman aged 40 to 50 with acute or convalescent COVID-19.

The V gene is TRBV9, the J gene TRBJ1-2, with TRBD1 identical over 8 bases. Germline trimming cut 3 bases from V and 6 bases from J; bases unmatched to any gene: 7. The V gene's germline CDR1 is SGDLS and CDR2 YYNGEE. This CDR3 spans 14 amino acids. The CDR3, as DNA: TGTGCCAGCAGCGGCCTAGGGACAGGTGATGGCTACACCTTC. Amino acids: CASSGLGTGDGYTF.

This clone came up once. The chain has TRBV12-2 and TRBJ2-7; TRBD2, the table's D call, lacks a check against the DNA. TRBV12-2 counts as a pseudogene. The CDR3 runs 16 residues. This CDR3 is CASRFSRRAISYEQYF. In DNA form, the CDR3 reads TGTGCAAGTCGCTTTTCCAGGAGGGCAATCTCCTACGAGCAGTACTTC.

The genes are TRBV29-1 and TRBJ1-1; 7 bases line up with TRBD1. CDR3 length: 16 amino acids. Germline loops: CDR1 SQVTM, CDR2 ANQGSEA. The junction had 15 bases not matched to a gene; V was cut back by 3 bases and J by 5 bases. CDR3 nucleotides: TGCAGCGTTGAGGCCCCAAGAACAGGGGTGAGGACTGAAGCTTTCTTT. Amino acid sequence: CSVEAPRTGVRTEAFF.

The chain carries TRBV12-3 or TRBV12-4 and TRBJ2-7; TRBD2 agrees at 8 bases. The CDR3 sequence is 13 residues long. V dropped 10 bases and J dropped 2; count of bases not matched to a gene: 7. Here the CDR3 reads CATAQGLAYEQYF. DNA for the CDR3: TGTGCCACCGCTCAGGGACTAGCCTACGAGCAGTACTTC.

This sequence joins TRBV7-6 and TRBJ2-3; 10 nucleotides align to TRBD1. From germline, CDR1 is SGHVS and CDR2 FNYEAQ. J lost 0 bases, V lost 5 bases, and 8 bases had no gene match. This CDR3 has 17 amino acids. CDR3 DNA sequence: TGTGCCAGCAGCCCCCGGGACAGGGGAGAGAGCACAGATACGCAGTATTTT. Its protein is CASSPRDRGESTDTQYF.

The chain is built from TRBV6-2 or TRBV6-3 and TRBJ2-7; D call uncertain. The ends were cut back, 2 bases at V and 2 bases at J, with 7 bases in the middle. This CDR3 has 13 residues. Germline CDR1 is MNHEY and CDR2 is SVGEGT. The CDR3 sequence: CASSYNSPYEQYF. DNA for the CDR3: TGTGCCAGCAGTTACAACAGCCCCTACGAGCAGTACTTC.

In this sample, this clone turned up a few times. The gene calls are TRBV21-1 and TRBJ1-1; the table's D call, TRBD1, has no DNA check behind it. TRBV21-1 has pseudogene status. This CDR3 spans 19 amino acids. The CDR3 loop reads CASSKVRGGTGILDTEAFF. Here the CDR3 DNA reads TGTGCCAGCAGCAAAGTTCGTGGGGGAACAGGGATTTTAGACACTGAAGCTTTCTTT.

The chain has TRBV6-4 and TRBJ2-3, with 7 bases matching TRBD2. The germline V gene encodes CDR1 MRHNA and CDR2 SNTAGT. V lost 4 bases to trimming and J lost 2 bases; unmatched junction nucleotides: 9. This CDR3 is 16 amino acids long. The CDR3 loop reads CASSGSLTSLTDTQYF. In nucleotides, the CDR3 is TGTGCCAGCAGTGGCTCCTTGACTAGCCTCACAGATACGCAGTATTTT.

The CDR3 spells CAWRIRPGLLGLPQYF. In DNA form, the CDR3 reads TGTGCCTGGAGAATACGACCCGGACTCCTAGGATTGCCCCAGTACTTC. The chain uses TRBV30 and TRBJ2-5; TRBD2 is a possible D gene (5 bases). CDR3 length equals 16 residues. Germline CDR1 and CDR2: GTSNPN and SVGIG (reference sequence). Deletions cut 3 bases from V and 9 bases from J, with 26 bases between.

V usage is TRBV5-5 and J usage is TRBJ2-3; a weak D match, TRBD2 (6 bases). The CDR3 covers 16 residues. With 0 bases removed from V and 2 bases from J, the gap between germline ends came to 13 bases. In germline, CDR1 is SGHKS, CDR2 YYEKEE (reference sequence). CDR3 sequence: CASSLAGTPNTDTQYF. The DNA of the CDR3 is TGTGCCAGCAGCTTGGCCGGGACTCCTAACACAGATACGCAGTATTTT.

The genes are TRBV7-9 and TRBJ1-5, with TRBD1 matching 10 bases. Trimming removed 6 bases from V and 6 bases from J; junction bases left unmatched: 8. CDR3 length: 15 residues. Germline lookup yields CDR1 SEHNR and CDR2 FQNEAQ (reference sequence). CDR3 residues: CASSPGQGSTQPQHF. CDR3 coding DNA: TGTGCCAGCAGTCCGGGACAGGGGTCTACTCAGCCCCAGCATTTT.

The gene calls are TRBV30 and TRBJ2-5; D not resolved. Trimming removed 5 bases from V and 2 bases from J, with 18 bases in between. The CDR3 spans 15 residues. In germline, CDR1 is GTSNPN, CDR2 SVGIG (reference sequence). The CDR3 spells CAWSRAKPFQETQYF. The CDR3 coding sequence is TGTGCCTGGTCAAGAGCGAAGCCTTTTCAAGAGACCCAGTACTTC.

The J gene is TRBJ2-7, the V gene TRBV20-1; D unresolved. The CDR3 loop spans 10 amino acids. CDR1 is DFQATT, CDR2 SNEGSKA, per germline (reference sequence). V dropped 5 bases and J dropped 4 bases, with 6 bases sitting between them. As DNA, the CDR3 is TGCAGTGCTCACAATTACGAGCAGTACTTC. The encoded protein is CSAHNYEQYF.

This chain links TRBV5-1 with TRBJ2-1, with TRBD1 matching 7 bases. CDR1 and CDR2 from the germline V gene are SGHRS and YFSETQ. The CDR3 totals 14 residues. Losses at the gene ends were 0 bases for V and 9 bases for J; bases not matched to a gene: 6. The chain's CDR3 is CASSLAQGLGEQFF. The CDR3, as DNA: TGCGCCAGCAGCTTGGCACAGGGGCTAGGTGAGCAGTTCTTC.

Notes on this clone: Other DNA sequences in the sample encode the same CDR3. The chain couples TRBV6-5 to TRBJ2-7; 8 bases map to TRBD1. Germline V lookup: CDR1 MNHEY, CDR2 SVGAGI. CDR3 size: 15 residues. V lost 2 bases and J lost 6; bases outside the gene matches: 9. In DNA, the CDR3 is TGTGCCAGCAGTTACAGTGGTGCAGGGGGCATCGAGCAGTACTTC. Translated: CASSYSGAGGIEQYF.

This chain connects TRBV3-1 (or the pseudogene TRBV3-2) to TRBJ1-1, with D unresolved. V was shortened by 0 bases and J by 0 bases, with 8 bases between the two germline ends. The CDR3 has 15 residues. Germline loops: CDR1 LGHDT, CDR2 YNNKEL (reference sequence). The CDR3 sequence is CASSQDWQMNTEAFF. CDR3 DNA: TGTGCCAGCAGCCAAGACTGGCAGATGAACACTGAAGCTTTCTTT.

The J gene is TRBJ2-1, the V gene TRBV29-1; 7 bases align to TRBD1. CDR1 and CDR2 (germline): SQVTM, ANQGSEA. The CDR3 is 17 residues long. The V gene end was trimmed by 4 bases and the J gene end by 0 bases; junction bases not matched to a gene: 12. CDR3 protein: CSVVLGGISLSYNEQFF. The CDR3 DNA reads TGCAGCGTTGTTTTAGGGGGCATCTCCCTCTCCTACAATGAGCAGTTCTTC.

The chain has TRBV4-2 and TRBJ2-7, with 11 bases fitting TRBD2. Germline CDR1 is LGHNA and CDR2 is YNFKEQ. With 0 bases clipped from V and 2 bases from J, the junction kept 0 bases outside the gene matches. The CDR3 runs to 15 residues. The DNA of the CDR3 is TGTGCCAGCAGCCAAGAACTAGCGGGGGCCTACGAGCAGTACTTC. Its translation is CASSQELAGAYEQYF.

The J gene is TRBJ2-6, the V gene TRBV7-2; 8 bases are shared with TRBD1. With 4 bases clipped from V and 0 bases from J, the junction kept 8 bases outside the gene matches. CDR1 and CDR2 (germline): SGHTA, FQGNSA. The CDR3 extends over 18 amino acids. For the CDR3, the DNA is TGTGCCAGCAGCTGGTACGGACAGGGATTCTCTGGGGCCAACGTCCTGACTTTC. Translated, it gives CASSWYGQGFSGANVLTF.

The genes are TRBV6-1 and TRBJ2-1; TRBD2 is a possible D gene (5 bases). The germline gives CDR1 MNHNS, CDR2 SASEGT. The CDR3 loop spans 14 amino acids. Between the trimmed V and J ends, which lost 2 bases and 9 bases, there was a span of 14 bases. The CDR3 nucleotides are TGTGCCAGCAGTGAAAGCGGTTGGTTGGGTGAGCAGTTCTTC. Protein: CASSESGWLGEQFF.

CDR3 in amino acids: CASSYRRQGLSGNTIYF. The CDR3 DNA follows: TGTGCCAGCAGCTACCGAAGACAGGGACTCTCTGGAAACACCATATATTTT. The chain joins TRBV5-4 to TRBJ1-3; 7 positions agree with TRBD1. Germline V gives CDR1 SGHNT, CDR2 YYREEE (reference sequence). This CDR3 is 17 amino acids long. V shed 3 bases, J shed 0 bases, and the junction held 9 bases outside the gene matches.